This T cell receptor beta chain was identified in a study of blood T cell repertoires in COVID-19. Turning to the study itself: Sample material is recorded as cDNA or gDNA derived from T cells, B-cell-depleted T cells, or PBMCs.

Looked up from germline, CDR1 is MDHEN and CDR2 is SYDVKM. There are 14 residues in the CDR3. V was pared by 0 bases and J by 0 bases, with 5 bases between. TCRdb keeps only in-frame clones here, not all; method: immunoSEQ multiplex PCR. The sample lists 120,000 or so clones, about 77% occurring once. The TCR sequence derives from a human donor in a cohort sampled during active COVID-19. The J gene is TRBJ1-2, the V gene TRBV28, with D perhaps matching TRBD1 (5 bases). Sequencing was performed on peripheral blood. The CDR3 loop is CASSLWGPNYGYTF. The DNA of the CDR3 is TGTGCCAGCAGTTTATGGGGGCCTAACTATGGCTACACCTTC.